The clone carrying this TCR beta chain was seen once. The data stem from a study of T cell changes during pregnancy in multiple sclerosis. The V gene end was trimmed by 1 base and the J gene end by 6 bases; junction bases not matched to a gene: 15. This CDR3 has 19 amino acids. Germline V gene data show CDR1 as SGHNT and CDR2 as YYREEE (reference sequence). Only in-frame clones appear in the TCRdb table, and some are missing; sequencing was by immunoSEQ multiplex PCR. The table lists fewer than 40,000 clones, around nine tenths of them singletons. The sequences come from CD8+ T cells from peripheral blood mononuclear cells, collected in the first trimester of pregnancy. The rearrangement uses TRBV5-4 and TRBJ2-3; the match to TRBD2 covers 12 bases. The TCR was taken from a female donor with multiple sclerosis, enrolled in a pregnancy study. The CDR3 reads CASSLTRLAGGPWWDTQYF. As DNA, the CDR3 is TGTGCCAGCAGCTTGACAAGGCTAGCGGGAGGGCCATGGTGGGATACGCAGTATTTT.